The TCR beta chain under discussion was sequenced for a study of blood T cell repertoires in COVID-19. For the study at large: Both acute and convalescent COVID-19 samples were obtained from the United States, Italy and Spain. T cells, B-cell-depleted T cells, or PBMCs supplied cDNA or gDNA.

Per the original methods: For nucleated cells, counts were estimated from reference gene primer amplification. Method: immunoSEQ multiplex PCR; TCRdb's copy keeps in-frame clones and lacks some. V and J calls plus clone size are reproduced from that table; the DNA served to infer D and trimming. This sample carries some 140,000 clones, 70% to 85% of them seen once, and the ten largest clones take approximately 3.6%. Sequencing used peripheral blood. The clonotype comes from a man aged 55 to 70 with acute or convalescent COVID-19.

The CDR3, as DNA: TGTGCCAGCAGCTTAGGACTAGCAGGAAATGAGCAGTTCTTC. Amino acids: CASSLGLAGNEQFF. This chain uses TRBV7-2 with TRBJ2-1; 7 bases are shared with TRBD2. Germline V gives CDR1 SGHTA, CDR2 FQGNSA. CDR3 length: 14 residues. Germline trimming cut 1 base from V and 7 bases from J; bases unmatched to any gene: 4.